What follows are 16 T cell receptor beta chains derived from one specimen sequenced in a study of T cells after yellow fever vaccination. TCRdb itself ran the 5' RACE reads through MiXCR, one entry per CDR3 protein. The sample consists of around 550,000 distinct CDR3 sequences, less than 20% of them appearing once. Here the sequenced sample was PBMCs, taken 15 days after the yellow fever booster vaccination. The receptors originated from a man aged 25 to 40 who received the YFV17D yellow fever vaccine.

This chain joins TRBV12-3 or TRBV12-4 and TRBJ2-2, with a weak D call TRBD1 (6 bases). The CDR3 is 15 amino acids. Trimming stripped 4 bases from V and 2 bases from J, with 11 bases between. For the CDR3, the DNA is TGTGCCAGCAGTTCACAGGGTCTTAACACCGGGGAGCTGTTTTTT. Translated: CASSSQGLNTGELFF.

This clonotype has more than one count but fewer than ten. The V gene is TRBV7-9, the J gene TRBJ2-1; 7 nucleotides align to TRBD2. The J segment lost 16 bases and the V segment lost 3 bases, leaving 15 bases of the junction unmatched. CDR1 is SEHNR and CDR2 is FQNEAQ in the germline V gene (reference sequence). The CDR3 has 14 amino acids. The CDR3 sequence is CASSFFGLGLLGFF. For the CDR3, the DNA is TGTGCCAGCAGCTTCTTCGGACTAGGCCTTCTCGGTTTCTTC.

CDR3 sequence (DNA): TGCACCGTGGTTGGGCGGTTACCCTACGAGCAGTACTTC. It yields the protein CTVVGRLPYEQYF. V is TRBV20-1 and J is TRBJ2-7; D is uncertain. Germline V lookup: CDR1 DFQATT, CDR2 SNEGSKA (reference sequence). This CDR3 has 13 amino acids.

The rearrangement uses TRBV25-1 and TRBJ1-4, with TRBD1 matching 8 bases. The length of the CDR3 is 13 residues. The germline V gene has CDR1 MGHDK and CDR2 SYGVNS. V dropped 10 bases and J dropped 8; count of bases not matched to a gene: 9. The CDR3 here is CATKTGAGEKLFF. For the CDR3, the DNA is TGTGCCACCAAGACAGGGGCTGGAGAAAAACTGTTTTTT. Complete variable domain (other parts from reference TRBV25-1 and TRBJ1-4): EADIYQTPRYLVIGTGKKITLECSQTMGHDKMYWYQQDPGMELHLIHYSYGVNSTEKGDLSSESTVSRIRTEHFPLTLESARPSHTSQYLCATKTGAGEKLFFGSGTQLSVL.

CDR3 in amino acids: CAWTPYNEAFF. The DNA of the CDR3 is TGTGCCTGGACCCCCTACAACGAAGCTTTCTTT. V usage is TRBV30 and J usage is TRBJ1-1, with D unclear. This CDR3 is built from 11 residues. Trimming removed 4 bases from V and 8 bases from J, with 11 bases in between. Germline V CDR1 and CDR2: GTSNPN, SVGIG (reference sequence).

V gene TRBV15 combines with J gene TRBJ2-1; 13 nucleotides agree with TRBD2. The trim removed 1 base at V and 11 bases at J, leaving 5 bases unmatched. The CDR3 consists of 15 residues. Germline values: CDR1 LNHNV, CDR2 YYDKDF (reference sequence). The CDR3: CATSRVGTSGNKQFF. In nucleotides, the CDR3 is TGTGCCACCAGCAGAGTGGGGACTAGCGGGAATAAGCAGTTCTTC.

The chain uses TRBV15 and TRBJ2-3; D ambiguous. Trimming took 7 bases from V and 2 from J, leaving 13 bases between them. CDR1 and CDR2 from the germline V gene are LNHNV and YYDKDF (reference sequence). The CDR3 loop spans 14 amino acids. CDR3 bases: TGTGCCACCATGACGTCTGCGGACACAGATACGCAGTATTTT. Its protein is CATMTSADTDTQYF. Filled out from reference TRBV15 and TRBJ2-3, the complete variable domain reads DAMVIQNPRYQVTQFGKPVTLSCSQTLNHNVMYWYQQKSSQAPKLLFHYYDKDFNNEADTPDNFQSRRPNTSFCFLDIRSPGLGDTAMYLCATMTSADTDTQYFGPGTRLTVL.

The chain combines TRBV5-6 with TRBJ2-5; 7 bases map to TRBD2. Germline lookup yields CDR1 SGHDT and CDR2 YYEEEE. This CDR3 comprises 16 residues. Trimming took 0 bases from V and 4 from J; bases not matched to a gene: 9. CDR3 protein: CASSLAAGEEGETQYF. The CDR3 region has the DNA TGTGCCAGCAGCTTGGCGGCGGGAGAAGAGGGAGAGACCCAGTACTTC.

This chain uses TRBV15 with TRBJ2-3, with D perhaps matching TRBD1 (5 bases). Trimming removed 0 bases at V and 6 bases at J, with 7 bases between. Germline CDR1 and CDR2: LNHNV and YYDKDF (reference sequence). The CDR3 runs to 13 residues. In DNA form, the CDR3 reads TGTGCCACCAGCAGAGATGCAGGGGATACGCAGTATTTT. This translates into CATSRDAGDTQYF.

In this sample, this clonotype turned up many times. This chain connects TRBV18 to TRBJ2-7; D ambiguous. With 3 bases removed from V and 5 bases from J, the gap between germline ends came to 8 bases. CDR3 size: 12 residues. Germline V gene data show CDR1 as KGHSH and CDR2 as LQKENI. Here the CDR3 DNA reads TGTGCCAGCTCACCGCAGGCGGACGAGCAGTACTTC. Translation gives CASSPQADEQYF.

The chain uses TRBV15 and TRBJ2-7; D possibly matches TRBD1 or TRBD2 (5 bases each). The length of the CDR3 is 16 residues. Germline assignment: CDR1 LNHNV and CDR2 YYDKDF (reference sequence). Trimming cost V 5 bases and J 2 bases, with 19 bases left between them. DNA of the CDR3: TGTGCCACCAGCCGCCCGGGACCCGGTGGGACCTACGAGCAGTACTTC. Residues: CATSRPGPGGTYEQYF.

The chain couples TRBV12-3 or TRBV12-4 to TRBJ1-1, with D perhaps TRBD1 (6 bases). This CDR3 has 13 residues. V was cut by 9 bases and J by 3 bases, with 14 bases left in between. The CDR3 spells CASTKDSYTEAFF. Written as DNA, the CDR3 is TGTGCCAGTACGAAGGACAGTTACACTGAAGCTTTCTTT.

This clonotype showed up just a few times. The rearrangement links TRBV20-1 to TRBJ2-7; the match to TRBD2 covers 7 bases. The CDR3 consists of 13 residues. The germline gives CDR1 DFQATT, CDR2 SNEGSKA (reference sequence). The J segment lost 6 bases and the V segment lost 3 bases, leaving 8 bases of the junction unmatched. CDR3 sequence reads: CSASGLVWREQYF. CDR3 bases: TGCAGTGCTAGTGGACTAGTATGGCGCGAGCAGTACTTC.

This clonotype was detected a few times. This CDR3 reads CASSEYYEQYF. The DNA of the CDR3 is TGCGCCAGCAGCGAGTACTACGAGCAGTACTTC. V is TRBV5-1 and J is TRBJ2-7, with unresolved D. This CDR3 is 11 amino acids long. Germline assignment: CDR1 SGHRS and CDR2 YFSETQ. V shed 4 bases and J shed 3 bases, with 5 bases lying between them. Full variable domain (outside the CDR3, taken from reference TRBV5-1 and TRBJ2-7): KAGVTQTPRYLIKTRGQQVTLSCSPISGHRSVSWYQQTPGQGLQFLFEYFSETQRNKGNFPGRFSGRQFSNSRSEMNVSTLELGDSALYLCASSEYYEQYFGPGTRLTVT.

This clonotype was counted only a few times. The chain couples TRBV14 to TRBJ2-1; TRBD1 matches 9 bases. The CDR3 is 16 residues long. J lost 3 bases, V lost 3 bases, and 6 bases had no gene match. From germline, CDR1 is SGHDN and CDR2 FVKESK. CDR3 coding DNA: TGTGCCAGCAGCCATCCGGGACAGGGAGGCTACAATGAGCAGTTCTTC. Its protein product is CASSHPGQGGYNEQFF.

This clonotype was detected only a few times. The gene calls are TRBV20-1 and TRBJ2-7; D possibly uses TRBD1 or TRBD2 (5 bases each). The ends were cut back, 0 bases at V and 3 bases at J, with 21 bases in the middle. Germline loops: CDR1 DFQATT, CDR2 SNEGSKA (reference sequence). The CDR3 extends over 17 amino acids. The CDR3 sequence: CSAREYTGTRIGYEQYF. DNA for the CDR3: TGCAGTGCTAGAGAGTATACCGGGACCCGAATTGGCTACGAGCAGTACTTC.